Below, 25 T cell receptor beta chains from the same sample are listed, as sequenced in a study of identical twins. Via MiXCR, TCRdb re-called the 5' RACE reads, giving one row per CDR3 protein. This sample yields 200,000 to 300,000 distinct CDR3 sequences, of which about 10% are seen a single time; 9% to 10% belongs to the top ten. Input material: memory T cells sorted from blood. These receptors were taken from a man aged 45-60 years in good health.

This clonotype was detected many times. The J gene is TRBJ2-1, the V gene TRBV4-2; TRBD2 agrees at 11 bases. V shed 0 bases and J 6 bases; nucleotides not matched to a gene: 4. CDR3 length: 16 amino acids. Germline-derived CDR1 and CDR2 are LGHNA and YNFKEQ. CDR3 nucleotide sequence: TGTGCCAGCAGCCAAGATGTGACTAGCGGGACCAATGAGCAGTTCTTC. This gives the protein CASSQDVTSGTNEQFF.

Details on this clonotype: A much larger clone differs by one base, so this may be a read error. V and J are TRBV20-1 and TRBJ1-5; D is perhaps TRBD1 (5 bases). In germline, CDR1 is DFQATT, CDR2 SNEGSKA (reference sequence). This CDR3 spans 13 amino acids. V lost 7 bases to trimming and J lost 3 bases, with 13 bases between them. The CDR3 spells CSVEGWVNQPQHF. The CDR3 DNA is TGCAGTGTCGAGGGGTGGGTCAATCAGCCCCAGCATTTT.

This clonotype showed up many times. The chain employs TRBV5-1 and TRBJ1-2, with unresolved D. CDR1 is SGHRS and CDR2 is YFSETQ in the germline V gene. V shed 0 bases and J shed 2 bases, with 8 bases lying between them. CDR3 length: 14 residues. In DNA form, the CDR3 reads TGCGCCAGCAGCTTGGGGACGATGAACTATGGCTACACCTTC. Its translation: CASSLGTMNYGYTF.

The table lists this clonotype with many counts. The chain employs TRBV28 and TRBJ1-3; D is perhaps TRBD1 (5 bases). This CDR3 is 17 amino acids long. Germline V gives CDR1 MDHEN, CDR2 SYDVKM. Deletions cut 3 bases from V and 0 bases from J, with 15 bases between. This CDR3 is CASSFGSRALSGNTIYF. Written as DNA, the CDR3 is TGTGCCAGCAGTTTCGGGTCCAGGGCCCTCTCTGGAAACACCATATATTTT.

This clonotype was seen many times. V gene TRBV28 combines with J gene TRBJ2-1, with D maybe TRBD2 (7 bases). CDR1 and CDR2 (germline): MDHEN, SYDVKM. V lost 6 bases and J lost 6, with 12 bases in between. The CDR3 has 13 amino acids. CDR3 sequence: CASSGGLLNEQFF. DNA for the CDR3: TGTGCCAGCAGCGGGGGGCTTCTCAATGAGCAGTTCTTC.

The chain uses TRBV6-4 and TRBJ1-5, with a weak D call TRBD1 (5 bases). V lost 0 bases and J 4 bases, leaving 13 bases between the germline ends. Per the germline V gene, CDR1 is MRHNA and CDR2 is SNTAGT. The CDR3 loop spans 16 amino acids. Written as DNA, the CDR3 is TGTGCCAGCAGTGACTCTCCGGGGACCCAAAATCAGCCCCAGCATTTT. Translated: CASSDSPGTQNQPQHF.

The table lists this clonotype with many counts. The V and J genes are TRBV5-1 and TRBJ2-1, with D perhaps matching TRBD2 (6 bases). Germline assignment: CDR1 SGHRS and CDR2 YFSETQ. CDR3 length: 15 amino acids. Trimming pared 0 bases from V and 4 bases from J, leaving 11 bases between. CDR3 in DNA: TGCGCCAGCAGCTTGGACGGGGGTGTATACAATGAGCAGTTCTTC. Translation gives CASSLDGGVYNEQFF.

The rearrangement links TRBV11-2 to TRBJ2-1; D is unresolved. The CDR3 has 17 residues. Germline V gene sequence: CDR1 SGHAT, CDR2 FQNNGV. Trimming took off 5 bases at V and 0 bases at J, with 17 bases between the two ends. The CDR3 here is CASSHIAFADSYNEQFF. The CDR3 DNA follows: TGTGCCAGCAGCCATATTGCCTTCGCGGACTCCTACAATGAGCAGTTCTTC.

The sample holds many counts of this clonotype. This chain links TRBV20-1 with TRBJ1-2; 12 positions agree with TRBD1. Losses at the gene ends were 5 bases for V and 4 bases for J; bases not matched to a gene: 5. This CDR3 spans 14 amino acids. CDR1 DFQATT and CDR2 SNEGSKA come from the germline V gene (reference sequence). CDR3 sequence (DNA): TGCAGTGCTCCGGGACAGGGGGCCACCTATGGCTACACCTTC. It codes for CSAPGQGATYGYTF.

This clonotype was seen only a few times. The V gene is TRBV29-1, the J gene TRBJ2-4; TRBD1 matches 8 bases. Germline CDR1 is SQVTM and CDR2 is ANQGSEA. The junction had 11 bases not matched to a gene; V was cut back by 5 bases and J by 8 bases. The CDR3 runs 14 residues. CDR3 sequence: CSVSQGARIDIQYF. Here the CDR3 DNA reads TGCAGCGTTTCTCAGGGGGCGCGAATAGACATTCAGTACTTC.

In its sample, this clonotype was seen a few times. This chain links TRBV20-1 with TRBJ2-1; the match to TRBD2 covers 9 bases. CDR3 length: 15 amino acids. V shed 5 bases and J 10 bases; nucleotides not matched to a gene: 15. From germline, CDR1 is DFQATT and CDR2 SNEGSKA (reference sequence). CDR3 residues: CSAQEGPGLAHEQFF. CDR3 nucleotide sequence: TGCAGTGCTCAAGAAGGTCCGGGACTAGCTCACGAGCAGTTCTTC.

Many counts were recorded for this clonotype. The V and J genes are TRBV2 and TRBJ2-7; D remains ambiguous. Germline V gives CDR1 SNHLY, CDR2 FYNNEI. The germline V and J ends were trimmed by 1 base and 3 bases, with 10 bases remaining between them. The CDR3 has 14 amino acids. The CDR3 reads CASSEVFGSYEQYF. DNA of the CDR3: TGTGCCAGCAGTGAAGTGTTCGGCAGCTACGAGCAGTACTTC.

This clonotype has a handful of counts. The J gene is TRBJ2-3, the V gene TRBV3-1; D call uncertain. Germline V CDR1 and CDR2: LGHDT, YNNKEL (reference sequence). Trimming cost V 4 bases and J 1 base, with 12 bases left between them. The length of the CDR3 is 15 residues. The DNA of the CDR3 is TGTGCCAGCAGCCCCATGGGCGCTGGCACAGATACGCAGTATTTT. Translation gives CASSPMGAGTDTQYF.

This clonotype has ten or more counts. CDR3: CASSFWGQETQYF. CDR3 DNA: TGTGCCAGCAGCTTCTGGGGACAAGAGACCCAGTACTTC. The gene calls are TRBV7-2 and TRBJ2-5; D ambiguous. The CDR3 has 13 amino acids. Trimming shortened V by 3 bases and J by 2 bases, and 7 bases separated the two germline ends. Germline V gene data show CDR1 as SGHTA and CDR2 as FQGNSA.

A few counts support this clonotype. This sequence joins TRBV10-3 and TRBJ2-3; a weak D match, TRBD2 (5 bases). CDR3 size: 14 residues. With 7 bases removed from V and 2 bases from J, the gap between germline ends came to 13 bases. Per germline, CDR1 ENHRY and CDR2 SYGVKD. The CDR3 region is CAIMGGLYTDTQYF. CDR3 DNA: TGTGCCATCATGGGCGGGCTATACACAGATACGCAGTATTTT.

This clonotype was counted at least ten times. The chain has TRBV5-5 and TRBJ2-3; the D call may be TRBD1 or TRBD2 (5 bases each). Between the trimmed V and J ends, which lost 4 bases and 5 bases, there was a span of 14 bases. The CDR3 runs to 14 residues. Germline V lookup: CDR1 SGHKS, CDR2 YYEKEE (reference sequence). The DNA for the CDR3 is TGTGCCAGCAGCCGGGGACGGGTGGAAGATACGCAGTATTTT. This sequence encodes CASSRGRVEDTQYF.

This clonotype appeared many times. This sequence joins TRBV6-1 and TRBJ2-1; D gene unclear. From germline, CDR1 is MNHNS and CDR2 SASEGT. V was trimmed by 5 bases and J by 9 bases, leaving 14 bases between them. The CDR3 is 13 residues long. Here the CDR3 reads CASSPHKGVEQFF. In nucleotides, the CDR3 is TGTGCCAGCAGTCCCCATAAGGGTGTTGAGCAGTTCTTC.

This clonotype was counted a few times. The rearrangement links TRBV10-3 to TRBJ2-3; TRBD2 aligns across 7 bases. Looked up from germline, CDR1 is ENHRY and CDR2 is SYGVKD. J gave up 2 bases and V 0 bases, and 8 bases lay outside the gene matches. The CDR3 is made up of 17 amino acids. CDR3: CAISESALAGNTDTQYF. The CDR3 nucleotides read TGTGCCATCAGTGAGTCTGCCTTAGCGGGCAACACAGATACGCAGTATTTT.

This clonotype was recorded many times. V gene TRBV29-1 combines with J gene TRBJ1-6, with a weak D call TRBD1 (6 bases). Germline V gene lookup returns CDR1 SQVTM and CDR2 ANQGSEA. The ends were cut back, 5 bases at V and 8 bases at J, with 16 bases in the middle. There are 14 residues in the CDR3. CDR3 DNA: TGCAGCGTTCTTGTGGGGGGCATGGATTCACCCCTCCACTTT. Amino acids: CSVLVGGMDSPLHF.

This clonotype was counted at least ten times. This chain joins TRBV7-6 and TRBJ2-5; the D is unclear. The CDR3 consists of 15 residues. V was clipped by 4 bases and J by 0 bases, with 12 bases between them. Looked up from germline, CDR1 is SGHVS and CDR2 is FNYEAQ. The CDR3: CASSWNLMYQETQYF. CDR3 coding DNA: TGTGCCAGCAGCTGGAACCTGATGTACCAAGAGACCCAGTACTTC. Drawing the rest from reference TRBV7-6 and TRBJ2-5, the complete variable domain is GAGVSQSPRYKVTKRGQDVALRCDPISGHVSLYWYRQALGQGPEFLTYFNYEAQQDKSGLPNDRFSAERPEGSISTLTIQRTEQRDSAMYRCASSWNLMYQETQYFGPGTRLLVL.

The chain is built from TRBV7-2 and TRBJ2-7; D may be TRBD2 (5 bases). Germline values: CDR1 SGHTA, CDR2 FQGNSA. The germline V and J ends were trimmed by 5 bases and 1 base, with 12 bases remaining between them. This CDR3 comprises 14 residues. CDR3 coding DNA: TGTGCCAGCAGCCAATGGACGGGATCCTACGAGCAGTACTTC. This gives the protein CASSQWTGSYEQYF.

The chain uses TRBV5-1 and TRBJ2-1; TRBD2 agrees at 9 bases. Germline V gene lookup returns CDR1 SGHRS and CDR2 YFSETQ. The CDR3 runs to 13 residues. The V and J ends lost 4 bases and 16 bases, in that order; junction bases with no gene match: 12. The CDR3 region has the DNA TGCGCCAGCAGCCCGGAGCTTAGCGGGAGTGGTTTCTTC. Translation gives CASSPELSGSGFF.

This clonotype has only a few counts. The chain couples TRBV29-1 to TRBJ2-7, with TRBD2 matching over 8 bases. Germline CDR1 reads SQVTM; CDR2 reads ANQGSEA. After removal of 3 bases from V and 2 bases from J, the junction contained 12 bases not matched to a gene. The CDR3 consists of 16 residues. The CDR3 loop is CSVEMGLAGGPYEQYF. DNA of the CDR3: TGCAGCGTTGAGATGGGACTTGCGGGAGGACCCTACGAGCAGTACTTC.

This clonotype was detected a few times. The J gene is TRBJ2-5, the V gene TRBV6-5, with D tentatively TRBD2 (6 bases). Germline V gene sequence: CDR1 MNHEY, CDR2 SVGAGI. This CDR3 has 16 amino acids. The ends were cut back, 0 bases at V and 5 bases at J, with 16 bases in the middle. CDR3 residues: CASSYSGRGRGETQYF. The CDR3 nucleotides read TGTGCCAGCAGTTACTCGGGGCGGGGTCGAGGGGAGACCCAGTACTTC.

The chain recombines TRBV28 with TRBJ2-7; a possible D gene is TRBD2 (6 bases). V lost 4 bases and J lost 2, with 12 bases in between. The CDR3 has 14 amino acids. From germline, CDR1 is MDHEN and CDR2 SYDVKM. The CDR3 here is CASSSGTFTYEQYF. The CDR3 coding sequence is TGTGCCAGCAGTTCAGGGACTTTTACCTACGAGCAGTACTTC. The variable domain in full, with the rest retrieved from reference TRBV28 and TRBJ2-7, is DVKVTQSSRYLVKRTGEKVFLECVQDMDHENMFWYRQDPGLGLRLIYFSYDVKMKEKGDIPEGYSVSREKKERFSLILESASTNQTSMYLCASSSGTFTYEQYFGPGTRLTVT.